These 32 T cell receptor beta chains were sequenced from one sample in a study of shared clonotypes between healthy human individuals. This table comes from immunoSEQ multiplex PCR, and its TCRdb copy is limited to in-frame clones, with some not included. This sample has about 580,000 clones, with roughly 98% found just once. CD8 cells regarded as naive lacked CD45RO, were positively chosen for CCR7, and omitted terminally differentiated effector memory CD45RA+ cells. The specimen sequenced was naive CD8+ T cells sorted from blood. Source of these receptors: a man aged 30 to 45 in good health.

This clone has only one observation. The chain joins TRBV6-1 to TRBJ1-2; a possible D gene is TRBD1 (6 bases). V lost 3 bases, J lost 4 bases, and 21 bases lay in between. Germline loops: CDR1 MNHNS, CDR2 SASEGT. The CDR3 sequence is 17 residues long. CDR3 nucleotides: TGTGCCAGCAGTGAGTACGACAGGTCCTCCGGTGGCTATGGCTACACCTTC. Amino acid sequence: CASSEYDRSSGGYGYTF.

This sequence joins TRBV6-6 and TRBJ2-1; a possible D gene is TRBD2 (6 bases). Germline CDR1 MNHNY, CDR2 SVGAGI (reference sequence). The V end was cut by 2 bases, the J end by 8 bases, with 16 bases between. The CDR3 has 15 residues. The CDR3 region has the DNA TGTGCCAGCAGTTACCCCCGGGAGTTGGTCGATGAGCAGTTCTTC. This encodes CASSYPRELVDEQFF.

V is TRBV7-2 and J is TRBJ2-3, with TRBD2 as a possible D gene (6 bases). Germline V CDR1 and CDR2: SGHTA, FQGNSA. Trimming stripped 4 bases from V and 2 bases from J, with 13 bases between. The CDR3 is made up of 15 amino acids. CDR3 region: CASSYPGTYTDTQYF. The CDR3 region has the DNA TGTGCCAGCAGCTACCCCGGGACTTACACAGATACGCAGTATTTT.

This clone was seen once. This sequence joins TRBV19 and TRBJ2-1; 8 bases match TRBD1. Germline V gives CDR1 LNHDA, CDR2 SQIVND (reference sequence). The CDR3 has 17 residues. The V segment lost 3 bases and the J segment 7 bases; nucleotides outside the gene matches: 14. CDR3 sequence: CASSINSGTGPINEQFF. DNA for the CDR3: TGTGCCAGTAGTATTAACTCCGGGACAGGCCCCATTAATGAGCAGTTCTTC.

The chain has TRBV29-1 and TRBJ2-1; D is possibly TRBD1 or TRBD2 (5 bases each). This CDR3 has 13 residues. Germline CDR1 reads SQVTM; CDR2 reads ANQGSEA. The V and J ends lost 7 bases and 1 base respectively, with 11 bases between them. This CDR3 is CSAGEGSYNEQFF. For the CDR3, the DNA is TGCAGCGCGGGCGAGGGGTCCTACAATGAGCAGTTCTTC.

CDR3 coding DNA: TGCGCCAGCAGCTTGGAAGCGGGACCTTACGAGCAGTACTTC. Protein product: CASSLEAGPYEQYF. The chain recombines TRBV5-1 with TRBJ2-7; 7 nucleotides align to TRBD2. V gave up 0 bases and J gave up 4 bases; unmatched junction bases: 4. CDR3 length equals 14 residues. CDR1 and CDR2 (germline): SGHRS, YFSETQ.

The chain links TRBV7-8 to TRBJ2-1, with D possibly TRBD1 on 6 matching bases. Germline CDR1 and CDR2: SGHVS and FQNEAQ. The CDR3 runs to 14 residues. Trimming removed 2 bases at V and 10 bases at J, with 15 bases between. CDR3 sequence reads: CASSLTLGGREQFF. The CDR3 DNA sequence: TGTGCCAGCAGCTTAACCCTAGGGGGACGGGAGCAGTTCTTC. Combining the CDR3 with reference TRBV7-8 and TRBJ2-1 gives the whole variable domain GAGVSQSPRYKVAKRGQDVALRCDPISGHVSLFWYQQALGQGPEFLTYFQNEAQLDKSGLPSDRFFAERPEGSVSTLKIQRTQQEDSAVYLCASSLTLGGREQFFGPGTRLTVL.

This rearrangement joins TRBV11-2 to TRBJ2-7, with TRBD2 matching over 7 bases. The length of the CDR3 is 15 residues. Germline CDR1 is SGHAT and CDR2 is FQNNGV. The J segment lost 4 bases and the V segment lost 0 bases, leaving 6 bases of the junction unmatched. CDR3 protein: CASSLDGEGRYEQYF. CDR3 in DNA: TGTGCCAGCAGCTTAGATGGGGAGGGCCGATACGAGCAGTACTTC.

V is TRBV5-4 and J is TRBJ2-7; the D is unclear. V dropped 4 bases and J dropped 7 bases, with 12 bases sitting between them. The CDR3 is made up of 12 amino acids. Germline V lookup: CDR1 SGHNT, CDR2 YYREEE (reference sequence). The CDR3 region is CASSTWVGEQYF. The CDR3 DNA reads TGTGCCAGCAGCACATGGGTGGGGGAGCAGTACTTC.

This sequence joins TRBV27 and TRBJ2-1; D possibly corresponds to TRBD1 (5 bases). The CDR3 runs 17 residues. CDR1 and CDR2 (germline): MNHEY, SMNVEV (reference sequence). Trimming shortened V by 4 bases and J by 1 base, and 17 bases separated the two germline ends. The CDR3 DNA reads TGTGCCAGCAGTTCCCCAGGGATGATAACATCCTACAATGAGCAGTTCTTC. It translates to CASSSPGMITSYNEQFF.

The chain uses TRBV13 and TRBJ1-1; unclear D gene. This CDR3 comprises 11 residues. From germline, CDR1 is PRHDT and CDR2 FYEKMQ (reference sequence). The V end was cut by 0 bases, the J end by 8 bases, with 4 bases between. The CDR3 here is CASSLGGEAFF. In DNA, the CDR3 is TGTGCCAGCAGCTTAGGGGGCGAAGCTTTCTTT.

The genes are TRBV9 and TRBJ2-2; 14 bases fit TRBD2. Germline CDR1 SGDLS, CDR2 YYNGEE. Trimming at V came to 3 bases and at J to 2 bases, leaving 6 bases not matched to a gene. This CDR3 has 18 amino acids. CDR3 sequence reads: CASSARLAGGPNTGELFF. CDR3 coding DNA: TGTGCCAGCAGCGCCCGACTAGCGGGAGGGCCTAACACCGGGGAGCTGTTTTTT. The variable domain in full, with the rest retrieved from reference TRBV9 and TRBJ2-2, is DSGVTQTPKHLITATGQRVTLRCSPRSGDLSVYWYQQSLDQGLQFLIQYYNGEERAKGNILERFSAQQFPDLHSELNLSSLELGDSALYFCASSARLAGGPNTGELFFGEGSRLTVL.

CDR3 nucleotides: TGTGCCAGCAGCCCCAAGGTAGGGGGAGCTCGGAACACTGAAGCTTTCTTT. It specifies CASSPKVGGARNTEAFF. The genes are TRBV7-6 and TRBJ1-1; a weak D match, TRBD1 (6 bases). Germline CDR1 SGHVS, CDR2 FNYEAQ. This CDR3 has 17 residues. Deletions cut 5 bases from V and 1 base from J, with 20 bases between.

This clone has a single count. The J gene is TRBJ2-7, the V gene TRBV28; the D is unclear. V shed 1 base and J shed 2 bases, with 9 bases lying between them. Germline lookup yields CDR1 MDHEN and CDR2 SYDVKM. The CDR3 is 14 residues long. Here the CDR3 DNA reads TGTGCCAGCAGTTTATTAGAATTACCCTACGAGCAGTACTTC. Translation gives CASSLLELPYEQYF.

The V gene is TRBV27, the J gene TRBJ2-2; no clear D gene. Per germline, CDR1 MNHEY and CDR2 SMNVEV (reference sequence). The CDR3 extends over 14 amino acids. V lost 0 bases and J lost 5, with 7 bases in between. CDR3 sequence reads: CASSLSLRTGELFF. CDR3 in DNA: TGTGCCAGCAGTTTATCTTTGAGGACCGGGGAGCTGTTTTTT.

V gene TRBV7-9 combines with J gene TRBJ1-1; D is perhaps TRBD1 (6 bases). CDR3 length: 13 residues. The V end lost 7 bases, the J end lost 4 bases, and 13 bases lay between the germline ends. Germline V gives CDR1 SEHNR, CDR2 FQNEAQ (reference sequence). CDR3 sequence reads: CASTRTGTTEAFF. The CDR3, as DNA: TGTGCCAGCACGCGCACAGGGACCACTGAAGCTTTCTTT.

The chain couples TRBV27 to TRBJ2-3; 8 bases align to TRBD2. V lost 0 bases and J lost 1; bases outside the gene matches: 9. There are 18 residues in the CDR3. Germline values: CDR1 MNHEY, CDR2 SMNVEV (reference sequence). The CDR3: CASSLSWLSGGGTDTQYF. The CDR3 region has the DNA TGTGCCAGCAGTTTATCGTGGTTGTCGGGGGGGGGCACAGATACGCAGTATTTT.

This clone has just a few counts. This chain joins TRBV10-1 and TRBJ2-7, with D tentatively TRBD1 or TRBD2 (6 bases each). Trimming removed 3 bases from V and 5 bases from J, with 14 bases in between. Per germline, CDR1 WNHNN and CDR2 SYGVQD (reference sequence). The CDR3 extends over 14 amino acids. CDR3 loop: CASSEGRGLHEQYF. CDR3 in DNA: TGCGCCAGCAGTGAAGGTCGGGGGCTACACGAGCAGTACTTC.

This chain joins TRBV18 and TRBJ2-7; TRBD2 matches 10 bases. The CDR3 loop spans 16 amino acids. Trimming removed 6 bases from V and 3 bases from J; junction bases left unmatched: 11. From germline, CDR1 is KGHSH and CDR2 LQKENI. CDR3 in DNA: TGTGCCAGCTCGCTGGTCCTAGCGGGAGAAGACTACGAGCAGTACTTC. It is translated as CASSLVLAGEDYEQYF.

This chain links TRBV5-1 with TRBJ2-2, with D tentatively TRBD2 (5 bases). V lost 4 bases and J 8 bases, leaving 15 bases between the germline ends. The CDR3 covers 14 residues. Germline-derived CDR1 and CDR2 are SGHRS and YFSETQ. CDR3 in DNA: TGCGCCAGCAGCAGAGCGGACGAACTTGGGGAGCTGTTTTTT. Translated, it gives CASSRADELGELFF.

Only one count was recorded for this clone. The CDR3 is CASSVEGAMTEAFF. The CDR3 DNA follows: TGTGCCAGCAGCGTAGAGGGGGCGATGACTGAAGCTTTCTTT. The genes are TRBV9 and TRBJ1-1; TRBD1 aligns across 7 bases. The germline CDR1 and CDR2 sequences are SGDLS and YYNGEE. The CDR3 has 14 amino acids. V was pared by 0 bases and J by 5 bases, with 4 bases of the junction left unmatched.

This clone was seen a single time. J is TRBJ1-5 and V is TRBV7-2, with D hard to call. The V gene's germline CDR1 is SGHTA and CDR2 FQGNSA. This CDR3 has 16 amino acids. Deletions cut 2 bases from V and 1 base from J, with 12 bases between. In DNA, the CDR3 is TGTGCCAGCAGCTTACGCGGCGCGGCAAGCAATCAGCCCCAGCATTTT. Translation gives CASSLRGAASNQPQHF.

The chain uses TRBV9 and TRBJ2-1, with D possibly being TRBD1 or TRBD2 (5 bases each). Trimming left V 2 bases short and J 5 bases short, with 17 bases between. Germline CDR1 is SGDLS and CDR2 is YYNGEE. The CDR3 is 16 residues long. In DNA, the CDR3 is TGTGCCAGCAGCGTTTTCCGGGACCCCCCTAACAATGAGCAGTTCTTC. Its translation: CASSVFRDPPNNEQFF. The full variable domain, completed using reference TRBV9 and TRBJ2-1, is DSGVTQTPKHLITATGQRVTLRCSPRSGDLSVYWYQQSLDQGLQFLIQYYNGEERAKGNILERFSAQQFPDLHSELNLSSLELGDSALYFCASSVFRDPPNNEQFFGPGTRLTVL.

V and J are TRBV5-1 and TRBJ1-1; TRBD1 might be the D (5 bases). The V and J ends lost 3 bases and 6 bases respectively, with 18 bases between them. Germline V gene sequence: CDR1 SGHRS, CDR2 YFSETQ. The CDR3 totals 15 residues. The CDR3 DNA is TGCGCCAGCAGCTCTGAGGGGTTAGGAAGCGCTGAAGCTTTCTTT. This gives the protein CASSSEGLGSAEAFF.

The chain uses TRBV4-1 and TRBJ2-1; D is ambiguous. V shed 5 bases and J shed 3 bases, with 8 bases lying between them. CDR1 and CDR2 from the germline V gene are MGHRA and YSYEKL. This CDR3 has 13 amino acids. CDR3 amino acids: CASSFSLYNEQFF. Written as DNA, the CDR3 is TGCGCCAGCAGCTTCAGCCTCTACAATGAGCAGTTCTTC.

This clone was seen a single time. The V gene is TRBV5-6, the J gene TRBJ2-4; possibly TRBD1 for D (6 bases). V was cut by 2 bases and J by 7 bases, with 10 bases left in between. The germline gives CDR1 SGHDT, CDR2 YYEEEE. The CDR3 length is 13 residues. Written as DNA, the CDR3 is TGTGCCAGCAGCTTATCAGGGGAGAACATTCAGTACTTC. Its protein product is CASSLSGENIQYF.

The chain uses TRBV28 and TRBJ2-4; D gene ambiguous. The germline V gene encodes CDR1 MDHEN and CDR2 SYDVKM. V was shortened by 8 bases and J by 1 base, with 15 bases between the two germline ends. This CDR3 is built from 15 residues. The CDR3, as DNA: TGTGCCAGCTCCCCCGGCTTCCCGGCCAAAAACATTCAGTACTTC. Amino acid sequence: CASSPGFPAKNIQYF.

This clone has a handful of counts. Written as DNA, the CDR3 is TGTGCCAGCAGCCCTGGACAGGCCTCCTACGAGCAGTACTTC. Its translation is CASSPGQASYEQYF. The V gene is TRBV7-6, the J gene TRBJ2-7; 7 bases align to TRBD1. Germline V CDR1 and CDR2: SGHVS, FNYEAQ. The V segment lost 5 bases and the J segment 0 bases; nucleotides outside the gene matches: 4. The CDR3 has 14 amino acids.

CDR3 loop: CASSLTGTGKHEQFF. The CDR3 DNA sequence: TGTGCCAGCAGCTTAACCGGGACAGGGAAGCATGAGCAGTTCTTC. The chain combines TRBV7-9 with TRBJ2-1, with 9 bases that match TRBD1. V was clipped by 2 bases and J by 8 bases; unmatched bases: 7. CDR1 and CDR2 from the germline V gene are SEHNR and FQNEAQ (reference sequence). The CDR3 is made up of 15 amino acids.

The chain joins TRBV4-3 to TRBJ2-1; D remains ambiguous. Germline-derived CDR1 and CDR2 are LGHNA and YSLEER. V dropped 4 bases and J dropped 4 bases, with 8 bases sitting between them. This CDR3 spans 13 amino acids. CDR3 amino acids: CASSPKTYNEQFF. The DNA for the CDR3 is TGCGCCAGCAGCCCTAAGACGTACAATGAGCAGTTCTTC.

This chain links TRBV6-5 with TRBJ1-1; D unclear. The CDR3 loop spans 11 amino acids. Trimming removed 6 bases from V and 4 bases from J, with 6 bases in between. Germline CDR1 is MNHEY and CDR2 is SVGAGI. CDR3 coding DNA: TGTGCCAGCAGGGAGGGCACTGAAGCTTTCTTT. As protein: CASREGTEAFF.

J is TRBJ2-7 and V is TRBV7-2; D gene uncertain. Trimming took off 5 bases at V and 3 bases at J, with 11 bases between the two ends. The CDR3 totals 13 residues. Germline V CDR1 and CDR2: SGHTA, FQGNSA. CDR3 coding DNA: TGTGCCAGCAGCCCAGCACTCCTCTACGAGCAGTACTTC. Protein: CASSPALLYEQYF.